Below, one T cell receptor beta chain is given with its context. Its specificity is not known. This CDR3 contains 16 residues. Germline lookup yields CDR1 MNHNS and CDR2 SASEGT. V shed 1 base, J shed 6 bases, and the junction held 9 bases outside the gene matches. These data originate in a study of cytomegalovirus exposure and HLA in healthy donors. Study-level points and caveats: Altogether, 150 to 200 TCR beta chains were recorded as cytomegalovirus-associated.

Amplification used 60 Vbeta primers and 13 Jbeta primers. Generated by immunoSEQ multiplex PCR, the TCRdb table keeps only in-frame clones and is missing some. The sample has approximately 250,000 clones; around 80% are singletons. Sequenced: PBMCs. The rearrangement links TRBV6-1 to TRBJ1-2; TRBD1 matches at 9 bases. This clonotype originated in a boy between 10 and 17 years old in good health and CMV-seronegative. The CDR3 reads CASSEGTGGLGDGYTF. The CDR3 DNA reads TGTGCCAGCAGTGAAGGAACAGGGGGCTTGGGGGATGGCTACACCTTC.